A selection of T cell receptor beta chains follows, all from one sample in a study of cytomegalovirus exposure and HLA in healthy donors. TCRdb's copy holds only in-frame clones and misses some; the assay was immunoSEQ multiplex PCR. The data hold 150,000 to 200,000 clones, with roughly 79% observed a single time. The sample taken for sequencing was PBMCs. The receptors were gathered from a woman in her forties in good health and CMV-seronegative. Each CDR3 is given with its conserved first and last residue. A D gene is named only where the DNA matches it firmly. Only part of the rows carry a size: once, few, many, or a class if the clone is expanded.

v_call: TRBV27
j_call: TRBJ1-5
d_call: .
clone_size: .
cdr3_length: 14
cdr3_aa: CASSPTGFNQPQHF
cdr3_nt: TGTGCCAGCAGCCCTACAGGATTCAATCAGCCCCAGCATTTT

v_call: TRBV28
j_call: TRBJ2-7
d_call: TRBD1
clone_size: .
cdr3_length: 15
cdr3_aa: CASSFADRALYEQYF
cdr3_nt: TGTGCCAGCAGTTTCGCGGACAGGGCACTCTACGAGCAGTACTTC

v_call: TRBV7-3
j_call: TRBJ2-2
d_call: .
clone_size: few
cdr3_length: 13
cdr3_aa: CASSLRESGELFF
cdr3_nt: TGTGCCAGCAGCTTACGGGAATCCGGGGAGCTGTTTTTT

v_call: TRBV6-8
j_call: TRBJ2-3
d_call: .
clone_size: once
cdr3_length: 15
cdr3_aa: CASRPYSISTDTQYF
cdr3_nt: TGTGCCAGCAGACCCTACTCCATTAGCACAGATACGCAGTATTTT

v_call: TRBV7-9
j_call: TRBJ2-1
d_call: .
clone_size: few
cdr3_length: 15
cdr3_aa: CASSLGPIGYNEQFF
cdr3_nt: TGTGCCAGCAGCTTAGGCCCCATCGGCTACAATGAGCAGTTCTTC

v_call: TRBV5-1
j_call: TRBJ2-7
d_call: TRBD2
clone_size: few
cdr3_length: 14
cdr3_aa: CASSLAAGVGEQYF
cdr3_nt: TGCGCCAGCAGCTTGGCTGCGGGAGTGGGGGAGCAGTACTTC

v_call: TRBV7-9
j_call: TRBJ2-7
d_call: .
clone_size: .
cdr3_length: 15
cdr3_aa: CASSSPTALSYEQYF
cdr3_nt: TGTGCCAGCAGCTCGCCGACAGCTCTGTCCTACGAGCAGTACTTC

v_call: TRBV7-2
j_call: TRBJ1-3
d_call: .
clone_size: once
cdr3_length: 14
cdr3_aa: CASSLLTAGNTIYF
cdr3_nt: TGTGCCAGCAGCTTGTTGACAGCTGGAAACACCATATATTTT

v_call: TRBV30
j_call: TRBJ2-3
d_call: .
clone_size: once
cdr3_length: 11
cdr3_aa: CAGDQGAGALF
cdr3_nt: TGTGCCGGGGACCAGGGGGCGGGAGCTCTATTT

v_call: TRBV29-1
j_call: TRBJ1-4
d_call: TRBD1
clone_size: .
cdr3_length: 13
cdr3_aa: CSTGQGKNEKLFF
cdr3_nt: TGCAGCACCGGACAGGGGAAGAATGAAAAACTGTTTTTT

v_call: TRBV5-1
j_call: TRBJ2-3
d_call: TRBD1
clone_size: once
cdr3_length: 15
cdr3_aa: CASSSRDRATDTQYF
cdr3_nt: TGCGCCAGCAGCTCCCGGGACAGGGCCACAGATACGCAGTATTTT

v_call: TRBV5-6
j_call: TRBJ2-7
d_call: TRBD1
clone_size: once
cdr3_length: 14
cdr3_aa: CASSLIRGHDEQYF
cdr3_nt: TGTGCCAGCAGCTTGATCAGGGGGCACGACGAGCAGTACTTC

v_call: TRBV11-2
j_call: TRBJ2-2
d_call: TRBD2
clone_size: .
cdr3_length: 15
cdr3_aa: CASSLEGTRTGELFF
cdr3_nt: TGTGCCAGCAGCTTAGAGGGGACTAGGACCGGGGAGCTGTTTTTT

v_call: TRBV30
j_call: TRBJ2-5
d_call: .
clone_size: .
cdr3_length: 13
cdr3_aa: CAWSVGQQETQYF
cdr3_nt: TGTGCCTGGAGTGTGGGCCAACAAGAGACCCAGTACTTC

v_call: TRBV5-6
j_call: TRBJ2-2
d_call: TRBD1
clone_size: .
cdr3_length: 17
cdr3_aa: CASRRWDRGQHTGELFF
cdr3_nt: TGTGCCAGCAGACGATGGGACAGGGGGCAGCACACCGGGGAGCTGTTTTTT

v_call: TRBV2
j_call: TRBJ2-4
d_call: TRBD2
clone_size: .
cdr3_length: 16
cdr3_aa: CASRATSGRAGHIQYF
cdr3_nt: TGTGCCAGCAGGGCGACTAGCGGGAGGGCCGGGCACATTCAGTACTTC

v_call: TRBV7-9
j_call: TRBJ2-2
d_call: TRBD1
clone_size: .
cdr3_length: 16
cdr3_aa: CASSSPGQGASGELFF
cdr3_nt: TGTGCCAGCAGCTCTCCGGGACAGGGGGCCTCCGGGGAGCTGTTTTTT

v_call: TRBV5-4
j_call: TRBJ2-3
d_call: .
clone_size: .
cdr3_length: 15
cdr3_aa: CASSLVSTTTDTQYF
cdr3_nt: TGTGCCAGCAGCTTGGTTTCTACTACCACAGATACGCAGTATTTT

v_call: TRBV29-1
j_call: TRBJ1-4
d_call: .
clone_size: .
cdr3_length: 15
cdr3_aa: CSVNLRDLGNEKLFF
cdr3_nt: TGCAGCGTTAACCTCAGGGATTTGGGGAATGAAAAACTGTTTTTT

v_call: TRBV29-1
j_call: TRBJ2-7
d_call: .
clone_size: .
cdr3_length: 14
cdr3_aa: CSVVGNGMPYEQYF
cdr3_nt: TGCAGCGTTGTAGGAAACGGGATGCCCTACGAGCAGTACTTC

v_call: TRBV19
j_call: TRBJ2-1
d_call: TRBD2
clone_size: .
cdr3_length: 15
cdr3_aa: CASSIVGLAGNEQFF
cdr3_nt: TGTGCCAGTAGTATAGTAGGGCTAGCGGGAAATGAGCAGTTCTTC

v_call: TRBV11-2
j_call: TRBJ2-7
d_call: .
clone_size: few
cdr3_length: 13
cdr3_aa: CASSLGQYYEQYF
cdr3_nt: TGTGCCAGCAGCTTAGGACAGTACTACGAGCAGTACTTC

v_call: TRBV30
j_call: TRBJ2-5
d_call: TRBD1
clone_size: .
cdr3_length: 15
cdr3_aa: CAWRYDRGGQETQYF
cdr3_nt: TGTGCCTGGAGATACGACAGGGGCGGACAAGAGACCCAGTACTTC

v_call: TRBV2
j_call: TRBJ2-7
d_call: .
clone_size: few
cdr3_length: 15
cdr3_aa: CASTPSLAGPYEQYF
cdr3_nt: TGTGCCAGCACCCCCTCTCTGGCAGGGCCCTACGAGCAGTACTTC

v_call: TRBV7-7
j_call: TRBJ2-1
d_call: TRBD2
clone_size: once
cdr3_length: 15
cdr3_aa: CASSYRLAGGNEQFF
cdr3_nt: TGTGCTAGCAGCTACAGACTAGCGGGGGGGAACGAGCAGTTCTTC

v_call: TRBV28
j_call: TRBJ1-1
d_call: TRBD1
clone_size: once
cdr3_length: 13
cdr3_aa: CASSFFHRGQTFF
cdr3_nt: TGTGCCAGCAGTTTCTTTCACAGGGGCCAAACTTTCTTT

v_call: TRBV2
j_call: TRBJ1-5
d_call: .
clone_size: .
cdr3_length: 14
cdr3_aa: CASSRRGLNQPQHF
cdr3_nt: TGTGCCAGCAGTAGGAGGGGCCTTAATCAGCCCCAGCATTTT

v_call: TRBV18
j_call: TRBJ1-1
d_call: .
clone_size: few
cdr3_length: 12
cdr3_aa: CASSPIGTEAFF
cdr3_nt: TGTGCCAGCTCACCCATCGGGACTGAAGCTTTCTTT

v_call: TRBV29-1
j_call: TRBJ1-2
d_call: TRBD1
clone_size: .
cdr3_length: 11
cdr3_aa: CSSWDSYGYTF
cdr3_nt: TGCAGCTCTTGGGACAGCTATGGCTACACCTTC

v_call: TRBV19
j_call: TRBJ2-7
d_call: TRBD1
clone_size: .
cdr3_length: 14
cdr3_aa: CASRVRVTGVEQYF
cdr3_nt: TGTGCCAGTAGAGTAAGGGTGACAGGGGTCGAGCAGTACTTC

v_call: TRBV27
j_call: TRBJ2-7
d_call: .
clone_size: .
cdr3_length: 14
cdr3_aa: CASSLRVFSYEQYF
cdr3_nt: TGTGCCAGCAGTTTGCGGGTTTTCTCCTACGAGCAGTACTTC

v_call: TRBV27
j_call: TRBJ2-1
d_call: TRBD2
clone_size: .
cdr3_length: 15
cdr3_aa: CASRASGGGRDEQFF
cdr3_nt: TGTGCCAGCAGAGCTAGCGGTGGGGGTAGAGATGAGCAGTTCTTC

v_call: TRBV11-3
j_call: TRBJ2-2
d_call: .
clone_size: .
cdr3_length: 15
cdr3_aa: CASSSRAQGTGELFF
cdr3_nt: TGTGCCAGCAGCTCACGTGCCCAGGGCACCGGGGAGCTGTTTTTT

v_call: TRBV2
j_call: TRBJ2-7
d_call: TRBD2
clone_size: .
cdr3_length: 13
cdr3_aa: CASREREGGEQYF
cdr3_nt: TGTGCCAGCAGGGAGCGGGAGGGAGGGGAGCAGTACTTC

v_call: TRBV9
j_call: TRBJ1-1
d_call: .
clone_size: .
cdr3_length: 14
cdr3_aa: CASSFQGGNTEAFF
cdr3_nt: TGTGCCAGCAGCTTTCAAGGGGGGAACACTGAAGCTTTCTTT

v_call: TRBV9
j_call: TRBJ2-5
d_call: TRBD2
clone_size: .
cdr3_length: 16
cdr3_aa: CASSVGGLADQETQYF
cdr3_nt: TGTGCCAGCAGCGTAGGCGGACTAGCGGACCAAGAGACCCAGTACTTC

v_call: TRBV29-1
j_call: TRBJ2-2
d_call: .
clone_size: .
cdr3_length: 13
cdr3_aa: CSVARGGTGELFF
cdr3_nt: TGCAGCGTTGCCAGGGGAGGGACCGGGGAGCTGTTTTTT

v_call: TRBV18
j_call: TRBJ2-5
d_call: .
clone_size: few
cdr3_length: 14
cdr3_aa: CASSPPNSQETQYF
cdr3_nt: TGTGCCAGCTCACCACCGAACTCCCAAGAGACCCAGTACTTC

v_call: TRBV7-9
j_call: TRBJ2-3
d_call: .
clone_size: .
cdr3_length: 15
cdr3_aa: CASSLGRRGTDTQYF
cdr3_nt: TGTGCCAGCAGCTTAGGCAGACGAGGAACAGATACGCAGTATTTT

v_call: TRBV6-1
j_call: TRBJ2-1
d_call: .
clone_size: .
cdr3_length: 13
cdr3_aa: CASNRYPYNEQFF
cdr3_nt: TGTGCCAGCAACAGGTATCCCTACAATGAGCAGTTCTTC

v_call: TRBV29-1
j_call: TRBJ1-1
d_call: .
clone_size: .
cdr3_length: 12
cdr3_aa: CSANQGNTEAFF
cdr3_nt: TGCAGCGCCAACCAGGGGAACACTGAAGCTTTCTTT

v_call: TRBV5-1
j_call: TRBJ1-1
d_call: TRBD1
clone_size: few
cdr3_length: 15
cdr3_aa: CASSTPGQLNTEAFF
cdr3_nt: TGCGCCAGCAGCACCCCGGGACAGCTTAACACTGAAGCTTTCTTT

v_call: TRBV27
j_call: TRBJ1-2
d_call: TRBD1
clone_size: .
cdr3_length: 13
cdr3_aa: CASSRDRVGGYTF
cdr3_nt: TGTGCCAGCAGTCGTGACAGGGTGGGTGGCTACACCTTC

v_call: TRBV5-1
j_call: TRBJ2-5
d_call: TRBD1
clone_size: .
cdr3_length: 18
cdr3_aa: CASSLAPPGDRGLETQYF
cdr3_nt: TGCGCCAGCAGCTTGGCTCCCCCCGGGGACAGGGGGTTGGAGACCCAGTACTTC

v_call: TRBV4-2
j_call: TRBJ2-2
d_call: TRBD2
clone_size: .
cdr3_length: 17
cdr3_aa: CASSQGPSGKATGELFF
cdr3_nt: TGTGCCAGCAGCCAAGGACCTAGCGGGAAGGCCACCGGGGAGCTGTTTTTT

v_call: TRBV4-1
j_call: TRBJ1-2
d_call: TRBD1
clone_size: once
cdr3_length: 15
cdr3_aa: CASSQEEGARYGYTF
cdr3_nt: TGCGCCAGCAGCCAAGAGGAGGGGGCGAGGTATGGCTACACCTTC

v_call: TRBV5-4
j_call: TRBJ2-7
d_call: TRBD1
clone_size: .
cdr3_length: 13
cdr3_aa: CASSFDRAYEQYF
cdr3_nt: TGTGCCAGCAGCTTCGACAGGGCGTACGAGCAGTACTTC